These T cell receptor beta chains were read from a single sample in a study of vaccination effects on CD4 cells after COVID-19. Their antigen targets remain unknown. TCRdb's copy holds only in-frame clones and misses some; the assay was immunoSEQ multiplex PCR. This table has roughly 68,000 clones, about 74% appearing once. The material was CD4+ T cells from PBMCs cultured with HCoV-229E spike peptides, obtained after COVID-19 vaccination. These receptors were taken from a human donor who received a COVID-19 vaccine. The CDR3 runs from the conserved cysteine through the conserved F or W. A D gene is named only where the DNA matches it firmly. Size values are once, few and many counts, or a class for expanded clones, and some rows have none.

v_gene,j_gene,abundance,d_gene,CDR3nt,CDR3aa
TRBV2,TRBJ1-5,.,.,TGTGCCAGCGCGTCCACCTCGGGCGGGACCCAGCATTTT,CASASTSGGTQHF
TRBV6-5,TRBJ2-3,.,.,TGTGCCAGCAGTTCCGAACATACAGATACGCAGTATTTT,CASSSEHTDTQYF
TRBV12-3/TRBV12-4,TRBJ2-5,.,.,TGTGCCAGCAGTTTTGATCAAGAGACCCAGTACTTC,CASSFDQETQYF
TRBV19,TRBJ2-1,.,TRBD2,TGTGCCAGTAGTCCCAGGACTAGCGGGGACAATGAGCAGTTCTTC,CASSPRTSGDNEQFF
TRBV5-8,TRBJ1-1,.,.,TGTGCCAGTCCTAGTTGGGGGATTAACACTGAAGCTTTCTTT,CASPSWGINTEAFF
TRBV10-3,TRBJ1-1,.,.,TGTGCCATCAGTGAGCCCGTGGCAGGTGTTGAAGCTTTCTTT,CAISEPVAGVEAFF
TRBV18,TRBJ2-2,.,TRBD1,TGTGCCAGCCCAAGAACGACCGGGACAGGGAACACCGGGGAGCTGTTTTTT,CASPRTTGTGNTGELFF
TRBV4-2,TRBJ2-1,few,.,TGTGCCAGCAGCCAAGATCCTCGGGGCGCAGGGAACTCCTACAATGAGCAGTTCTTC,CASSQDPRGAGNSYNEQFF
TRBV7-9,TRBJ2-5,.,.,TGTGCCAGCAGCTTGGAGAGAGGACTTCTTGAGACCCAGTACTTC,CASSLERGLLETQYF
TRBV2,TRBJ1-5,.,.,TGTGCCAGCAGCGGGACAAATCAGCCCCAGCATTTT,CASSGTNQPQHF
TRBV19,TRBJ2-6,.,.,TGTGCCAGTAGTACCGGCCGTACGGAGGCCAACGTCCTGACTTTC,CASSTGRTEANVLTF
TRBV18,TRBJ2-2,few,.,TGTGCCAGCTCACCATCCCTTAGCGGCTACACCGGGGAGCTGTTTTTT,CASSPSLSGYTGELFF
TRBV9,TRBJ1-1,.,TRBD1,TGTGCCAGCAGCATAACGACAGGGAGATACACTGAAGCTTTCTTT,CASSITTGRYTEAFF
TRBV14,TRBJ1-1,.,.,TGTGCCAGCAGTCCCTTATGGGGGGGAACTGAAGCTTTCTTT,CASSPLWGGTEAFF
TRBV19,TRBJ1-6,.,.,TGTGCCAGTAGCCCAAAACGAGGGCCAGGTTCACCCCTCCACTTT,CASSPKRGPGSPLHF
TRBV7-3,TRBJ1-1,once,TRBD1,TGTGCCAGCAGCCCGGGGGGGACAGGGAACACTGAAGCTTTCTTT,CASSPGGTGNTEAFF
TRBV30,TRBJ2-2,.,.,TGTGCCTCTAGTCGAGACATAGCCGGGGAGCTGTTTTTT,CASSRDIAGELFF
TRBV7-3,TRBJ1-2,few,.,TGTGCCAGCAGCCCTCAGGGCGAGGACAATGGCTACACCTTC,CASSPQGEDNGYTF
TRBV25-1,TRBJ1-3,few,.,TGTGCCAGCAGACCGACCGCTACTGGAAACACCATATATTTT,CASRPTATGNTIYF
TRBV7-9,TRBJ1-1,.,.,TGTGCCAGCAGCTTGGCGGTCGCAACTGAAGCTTTCTTT,CASSLAVATEAFF
TRBV5-1,TRBJ2-2,.,.,TGCGCCAGCAGCTTGGTGGGAATCAACACCGGGGAGCTGTTTTTT,CASSLVGINTGELFF
TRBV9,TRBJ2-5,.,.,TGTGCCAGCAGCGGTCGGGCCTCGTCCTCACCCCAGTACTTC,CASSGRASSSPQYF
TRBV2,TRBJ1-3,.,.,TGTGCCAAAGGGGACGTAGGAAACACCATATATTTT,CAKGDVGNTIYF
TRBV2,TRBJ1-2,.,TRBD1,TGTGCCAGCAGGGACAGGACTAACTATGGCTACACCTTC,CASRDRTNYGYTF
TRBV24-1,TRBJ1-5,.,.,TGTGCCACCAGTGCCTCAGGGACTTATCAGCCCCAGCATTTT,CATSASGTYQPQHF
TRBV5-4,TRBJ2-1,.,TRBD1,TGTGCCAGCAGCTTGGTTTGGACAGGGGGCCGCTCCTACAATGAGCAGTTCTTC,CASSLVWTGGRSYNEQFF
TRBV19,TRBJ1-6,many,.,TGTGCCAGTAGTATGCCCGGGCGCTCTAATTCACCCCTCCACTTT,CASSMPGRSNSPLHF
TRBV2,TRBJ1-5,.,TRBD1,TGTGCCAGCAGAGATACAGGGGGCAATCAGCCCCAGCATTTT,CASRDTGGNQPQHF
TRBV6-6,TRBJ2-1,.,.,TGTGCCAGCAAGGACGGATACAATGAGCAGTTCTTC,CASKDGYNEQFF
TRBV2,TRBJ2-1,.,.,TGTGCCAGCAGTGCTGGGGTAGCCTACAATGAGCAGTTCTTC,CASSAGVAYNEQFF
TRBV4-1,TRBJ2-1,.,.,TGCGCCAGCAGCCAAGATATCCGAACAAGCTCCTACAATGAGCAGTTCTTC,CASSQDIRTSSYNEQFF
TRBV29-1,TRBJ1-1,few,TRBD1,TGCAGCGTACTCTCACAGGGGTCGAACACTGAAGCTTTCTTT,CSVLSQGSNTEAFF
TRBV6-5,TRBJ1-1,.,.,TGTGCCAGCATAGCCTACACTGAAGCTTTCTTT,CASIAYTEAFF
TRBV2,TRBJ1-1,.,.,TGTGCCAGCAGTGTTACAGCGGAGAACACTGAAGCTTTCTTT,CASSVTAENTEAFF
TRBV28,TRBJ1-3,few,TRBD1,TGTGCCAGCAGTGCAGACAGGGGAGCGGGAAACACCATATATTTT,CASSADRGAGNTIYF
TRBV5-8,TRBJ2-5,.,TRBD1,TGTGCCAGCAGCTTGGGGACAGGCATTTACCAAGAGACCCAGTACTTC,CASSLGTGIYQETQYF
TRBV6-5,TRBJ1-3,once,.,TGTGCCAGCAGACGGGGGGCAGCTGGAAACACCATATATTTT,CASRRGAAGNTIYF
TRBV7-2,TRBJ2-1,.,TRBD1,TGTGCCAGCACTTTACGGTCAGGGGGCTATAATGAGCAGTTCTTC,CASTLRSGGYNEQFF
TRBV5-8,TRBJ2-1,.,TRBD1,TGTGCCAGCAGCTTCAATTACAGGGGAAATGAGCAGTTCTTC,CASSFNYRGNEQFF
TRBV27,TRBJ2-1,.,TRBD2,TGTGCCAGCAGCCTTCTAGCGGGGGGTGTCAATGAGCAGTTCTTC,CASSLLAGGVNEQFF
TRBV6-6,TRBJ2-3,.,.,TGTGCCACCAACCCGGGTCCTGCAGATACGCAGTATTTT,CATNPGPADTQYF
TRBV7-2,TRBJ2-2,.,TRBD1,TGTGCCAGCAGTGGACAGGGGGCCGACGGGGAGCTGTTTTTT,CASSGQGADGELFF
TRBV5-1,TRBJ1-6,few,.,TGCGCCAGCAGCCTCCGGGACCCAGTGGCTTCACCCCTCCACTTT,CASSLRDPVASPLHF
TRBV5-1,TRBJ2-3,.,.,TGCGCCAGCAGCTTGTTAGCTTCCGATACGCAGTATTTT,CASSLLASDTQYF
TRBV2,TRBJ2-1,few,TRBD2,TGTGCCAGCAGTGTACAGCGGGGGGGAAATGAGCAGTTCTTC,CASSVQRGGNEQFF
TRBV9,TRBJ2-2,.,TRBD2,TGTGCCAGCAGCCCCCTCGGGACTAGCGGGGGGCTCAACACCGGGGAGCTGTTTTTT,CASSPLGTSGGLNTGELFF